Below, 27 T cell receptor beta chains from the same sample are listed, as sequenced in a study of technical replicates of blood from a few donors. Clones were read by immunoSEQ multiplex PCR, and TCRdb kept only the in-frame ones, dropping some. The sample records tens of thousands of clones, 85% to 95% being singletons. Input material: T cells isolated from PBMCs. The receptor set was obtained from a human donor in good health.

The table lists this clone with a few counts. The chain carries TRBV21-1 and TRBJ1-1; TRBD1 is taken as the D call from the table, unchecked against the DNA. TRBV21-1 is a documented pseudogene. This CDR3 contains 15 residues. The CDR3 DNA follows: TGTGCCAGCAGCAAATGGGCTCGACAGAACACTGAAGCTTTCTTT. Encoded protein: CASSKWARQNTEAFF.

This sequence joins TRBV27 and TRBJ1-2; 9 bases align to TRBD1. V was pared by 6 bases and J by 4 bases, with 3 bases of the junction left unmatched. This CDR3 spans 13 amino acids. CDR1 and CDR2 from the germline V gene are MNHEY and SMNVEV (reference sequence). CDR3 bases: TGTGCCAGCAGCAACAGGGGGCTCTATGGCTACACCTTC. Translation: CASSNRGLYGYTF.

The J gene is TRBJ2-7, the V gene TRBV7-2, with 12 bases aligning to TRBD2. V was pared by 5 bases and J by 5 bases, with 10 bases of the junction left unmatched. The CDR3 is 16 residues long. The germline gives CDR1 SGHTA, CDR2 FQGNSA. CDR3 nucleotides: TGTGCCAGCAGCATAAGGACTAGCGGGATAAGGCACGAGCAGTACTTC. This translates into CASSIRTSGIRHEQYF.

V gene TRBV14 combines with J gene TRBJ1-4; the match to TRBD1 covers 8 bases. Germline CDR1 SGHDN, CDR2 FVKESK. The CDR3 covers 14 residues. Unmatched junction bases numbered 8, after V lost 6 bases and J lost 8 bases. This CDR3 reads CASSPGQGYEKLFF. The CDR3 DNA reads TGTGCCAGCAGTCCCGGACAGGGATACGAAAAACTGTTTTTT. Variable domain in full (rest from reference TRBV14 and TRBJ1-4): EAGVTQFPSHSVIEKGQTVTLRCDPISGHDNLYWYRRVMGKEIKFLLHFVKESKQDESGMPNNRFLAERTGGTYSTLKVQPAELEDSGVYFCASSPGQGYEKLFFGSGTQLSVL.

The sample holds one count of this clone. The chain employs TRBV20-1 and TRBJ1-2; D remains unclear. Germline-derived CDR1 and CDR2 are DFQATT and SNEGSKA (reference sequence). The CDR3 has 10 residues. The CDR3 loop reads CSPAGYGYTF. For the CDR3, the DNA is TGCAGCCCCGCGGGCTATGGCTACACCTTC.

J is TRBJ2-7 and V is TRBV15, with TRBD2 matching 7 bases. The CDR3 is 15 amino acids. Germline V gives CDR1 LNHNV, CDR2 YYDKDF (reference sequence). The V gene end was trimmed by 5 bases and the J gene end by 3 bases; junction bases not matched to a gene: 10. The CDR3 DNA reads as TGTGCCACCAGCCTCCCTAGCGGAGGAAGCTACGAGCAGTACTTC. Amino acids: CATSLPSGGSYEQYF.

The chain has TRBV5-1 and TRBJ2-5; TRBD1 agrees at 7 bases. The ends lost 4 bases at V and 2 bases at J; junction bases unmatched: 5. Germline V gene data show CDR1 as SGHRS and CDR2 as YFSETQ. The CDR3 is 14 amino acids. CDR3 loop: CASSPGTVQETQYF. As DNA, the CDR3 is TGCGCCAGCAGCCCTGGGACAGTTCAAGAGACCCAGTACTTC.

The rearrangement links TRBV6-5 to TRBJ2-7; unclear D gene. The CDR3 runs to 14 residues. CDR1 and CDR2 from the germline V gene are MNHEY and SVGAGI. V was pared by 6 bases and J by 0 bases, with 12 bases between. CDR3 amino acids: CASRFERSSYEQYF. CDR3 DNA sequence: TGTGCCAGCAGGTTCGAGCGCTCCTCCTACGAGCAGTACTTC.

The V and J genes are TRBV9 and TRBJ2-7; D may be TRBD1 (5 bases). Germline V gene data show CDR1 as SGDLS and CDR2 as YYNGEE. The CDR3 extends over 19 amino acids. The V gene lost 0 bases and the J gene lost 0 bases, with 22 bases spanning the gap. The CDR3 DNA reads TGTGCCAGCAGCGTAGTGGAAGCTAAAATACAGGCGAGCTCCTACGAGCAGTACTTC. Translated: CASSVVEAKIQASSYEQYF.

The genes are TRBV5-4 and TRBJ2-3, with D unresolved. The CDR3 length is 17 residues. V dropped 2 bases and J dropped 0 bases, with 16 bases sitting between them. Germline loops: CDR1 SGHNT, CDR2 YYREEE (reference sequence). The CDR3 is CASSLSRVKSSTDTQYF. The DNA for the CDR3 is TGTGCCAGCAGCTTATCGAGAGTGAAAAGTAGCACAGATACGCAGTATTTT.

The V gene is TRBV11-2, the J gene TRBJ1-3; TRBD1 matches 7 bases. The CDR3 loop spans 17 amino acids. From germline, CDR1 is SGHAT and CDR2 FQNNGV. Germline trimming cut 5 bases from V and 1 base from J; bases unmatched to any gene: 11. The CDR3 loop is CASSTRHRGRSGNTIYF. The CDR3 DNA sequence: TGTGCCAGCAGCACAAGGCACAGGGGAAGATCTGGAAACACCATATATTTT.

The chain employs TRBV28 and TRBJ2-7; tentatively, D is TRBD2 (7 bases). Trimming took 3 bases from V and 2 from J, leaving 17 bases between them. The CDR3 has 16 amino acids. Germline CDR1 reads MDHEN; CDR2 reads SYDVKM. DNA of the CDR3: TGTGCCAGCAGTTTTGGGGGAGGGGGGGTACCCTACGAGCAGTACTTC. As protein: CASSFGGGGVPYEQYF.

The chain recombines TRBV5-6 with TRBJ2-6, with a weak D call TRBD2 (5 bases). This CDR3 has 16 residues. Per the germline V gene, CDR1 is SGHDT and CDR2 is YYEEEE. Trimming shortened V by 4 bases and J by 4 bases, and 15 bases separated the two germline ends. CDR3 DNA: TGTGCCAGCAGCCCCGGGATTGCGAGGGGGGCCAACGTCCTGACTTTC. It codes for CASSPGIARGANVLTF.

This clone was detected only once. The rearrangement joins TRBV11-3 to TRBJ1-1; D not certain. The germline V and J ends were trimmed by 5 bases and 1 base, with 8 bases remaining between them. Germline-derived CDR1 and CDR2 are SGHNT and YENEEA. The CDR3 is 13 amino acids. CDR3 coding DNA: TGTGCCAGCAGCCCTTACAGGAACACTGAAGCTTTCTTT. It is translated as CASSPYRNTEAFF.

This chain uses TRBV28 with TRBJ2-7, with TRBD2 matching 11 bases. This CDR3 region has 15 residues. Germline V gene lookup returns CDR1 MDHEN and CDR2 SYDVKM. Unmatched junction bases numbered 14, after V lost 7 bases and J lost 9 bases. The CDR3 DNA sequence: TGTGCCAGCATCTCACTAGCGGGAGAGTTTCCTCGGCAGTACTTC. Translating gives CASISLAGEFPRQYF. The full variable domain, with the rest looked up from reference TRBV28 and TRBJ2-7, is DVKVTQSSRYLVKRTGEKVFLECVQDMDHENMFWYRQDPGLGLRLIYFSYDVKMKEKGDIPEGYSVSREKKERFSLILESASTNQTSMYLCASISLAGEFPRQYFGPGTRLTVT.

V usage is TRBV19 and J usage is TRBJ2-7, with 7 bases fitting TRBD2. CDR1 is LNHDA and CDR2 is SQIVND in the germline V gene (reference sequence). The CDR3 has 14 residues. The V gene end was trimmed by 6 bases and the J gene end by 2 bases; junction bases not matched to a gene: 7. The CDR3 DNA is TGTGCCAGTAGCCTGGGGACTAAGACCTACGAGCAGTACTTC. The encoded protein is CASSLGTKTYEQYF.

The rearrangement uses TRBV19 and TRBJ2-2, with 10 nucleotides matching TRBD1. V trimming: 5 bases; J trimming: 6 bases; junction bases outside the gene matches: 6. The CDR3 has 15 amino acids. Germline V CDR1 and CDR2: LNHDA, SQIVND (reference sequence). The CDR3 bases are TGTGCCAGTAGTCCGACAGGGGGCTCAGCCGGGGAGCTGTTTTTT. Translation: CASSPTGGSAGELFF.

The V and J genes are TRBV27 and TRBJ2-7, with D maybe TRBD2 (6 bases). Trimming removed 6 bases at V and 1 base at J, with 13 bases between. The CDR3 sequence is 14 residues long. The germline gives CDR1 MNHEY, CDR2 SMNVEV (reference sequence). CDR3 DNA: TGTGCCAGCAGCGCAATAGGGACTTCCTACGAGCAGTACTTC. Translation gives CASSAIGTSYEQYF.

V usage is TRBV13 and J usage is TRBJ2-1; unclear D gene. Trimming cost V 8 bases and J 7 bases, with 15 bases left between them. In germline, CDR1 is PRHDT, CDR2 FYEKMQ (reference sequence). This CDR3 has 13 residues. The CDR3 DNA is TGTGCCAGCGTTTACTCAGGTGGGAATGAGCAGTTCTTC. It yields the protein CASVYSGGNEQFF. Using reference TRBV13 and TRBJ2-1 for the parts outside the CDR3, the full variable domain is AAGVIQSPRHLIKEKRETATLKCYPIPRHDTVYWYQQGPGQDPQFLISFYEKMQSDKGSIPDRFSAQQFSDYHSELNMSSLELGDSALYFCASVYSGGNEQFFGPGTRLTVL.

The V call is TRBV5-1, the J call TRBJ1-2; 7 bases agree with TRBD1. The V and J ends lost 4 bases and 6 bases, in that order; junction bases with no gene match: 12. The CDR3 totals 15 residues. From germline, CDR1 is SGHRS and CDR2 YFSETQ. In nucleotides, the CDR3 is TGCGCCAGCAGCCCCACGACAGGGCTGCATGATGGCTACACCTTC. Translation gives CASSPTTGLHDGYTF.

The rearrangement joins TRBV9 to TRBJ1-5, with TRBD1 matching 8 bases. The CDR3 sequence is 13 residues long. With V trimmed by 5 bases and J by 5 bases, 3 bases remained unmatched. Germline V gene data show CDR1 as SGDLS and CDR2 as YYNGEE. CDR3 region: CASSTGGYQPQHF. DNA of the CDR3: TGTGCCAGCAGTACAGGGGGGTATCAGCCCCAGCATTTT.

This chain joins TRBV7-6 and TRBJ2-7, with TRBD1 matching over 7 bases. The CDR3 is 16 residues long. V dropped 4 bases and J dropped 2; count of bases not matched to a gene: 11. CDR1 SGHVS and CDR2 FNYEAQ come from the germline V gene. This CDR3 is CASSSEKQGLTYEQYF. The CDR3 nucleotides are TGTGCCAGCAGCTCTGAAAAACAGGGGTTAACCTACGAGCAGTACTTC.

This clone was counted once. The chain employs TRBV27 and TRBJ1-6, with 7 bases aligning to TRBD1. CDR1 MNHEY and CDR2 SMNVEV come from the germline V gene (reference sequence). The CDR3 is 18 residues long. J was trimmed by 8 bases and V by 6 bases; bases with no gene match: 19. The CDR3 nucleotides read TGTGCCAGCAGCTACCGAATCAGGGGGTTAAGAGTTGATTCACCCCTCCACTTT. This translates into CASSYRIRGLRVDSPLHF.

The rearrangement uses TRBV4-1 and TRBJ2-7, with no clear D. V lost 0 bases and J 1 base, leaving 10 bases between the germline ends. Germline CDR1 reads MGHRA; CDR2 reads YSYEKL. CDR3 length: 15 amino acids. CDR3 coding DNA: TGCGCCAGCAGCCAAGAAAGGCCAGGTTCCTACGAGCAGTACTTC. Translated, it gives CASSQERPGSYEQYF.

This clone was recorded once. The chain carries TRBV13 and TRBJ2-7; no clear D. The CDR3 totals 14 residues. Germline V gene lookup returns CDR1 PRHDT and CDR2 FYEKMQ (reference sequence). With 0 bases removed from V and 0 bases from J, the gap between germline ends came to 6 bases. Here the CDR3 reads CASSLGRSSYEQYF. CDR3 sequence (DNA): TGTGCCAGCAGCTTAGGGCGGAGCTCCTACGAGCAGTACTTC.

CDR3 nucleotide sequence: TGTGCCAGCAGCCATCATCTTACAGGCTTCGAGCAGTACTTC. Protein: CASSHHLTGFEQYF. This chain joins TRBV13 and TRBJ2-7, with D possibly being TRBD1 (5 bases). The V gene's germline CDR1 is PRHDT and CDR2 FYEKMQ (reference sequence). V dropped 5 bases and J dropped 6 bases, with 17 bases sitting between them. The CDR3 extends over 14 amino acids.

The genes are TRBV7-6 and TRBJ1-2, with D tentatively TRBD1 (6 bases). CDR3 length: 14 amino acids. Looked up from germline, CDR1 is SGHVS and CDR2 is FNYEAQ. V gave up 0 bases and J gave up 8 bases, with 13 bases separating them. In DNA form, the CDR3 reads TGTGCCAGCAGCTTAGCGCCACAGGGTGAAGGCTACACCTTC. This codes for CASSLAPQGEGYTF.